This T cell receptor beta chain comes out of a study of cytomegalovirus exposure and HLA in healthy donors. Study in general: Most donors, approximately 82% of over 350 genotyped, fell in the Caucasian-associated ancestry cluster. General study findings and limits: Later on, analysis showed that most CMV-associated TCR beta chains appeared to be HLA-restricted.

This clone was counted only a few times. As yet, its antigen is unknown. Germline V CDR1 and CDR2: GTSNPN, SVGIG (reference sequence). This CDR3 is 12 amino acids long. Trimming removed 2 bases at V and 4 bases at J, with 8 bases between. The PCR employed 60 Vbeta primers together with 13 Jbeta primers. Clones were sequenced by immunoSEQ multiplex PCR, and TCRdb holds only the in-frame ones, with some missing. This sample yields 100,000 to 150,000 clones, of which 77% are seen a single time; 10% to 15% belongs to the top ten. This TCR was recovered from a woman between 40 and 50 years old in good health and CMV-seropositive. The sequenced material came from PBMCs. This chain links TRBV30 with TRBJ1-2; D unclear. The DNA for the CDR3 is TGTGCCTGGAGTTTTACAGCCTATGGCTACACCTTC. Protein sequence: CAWSFTAYGYTF.